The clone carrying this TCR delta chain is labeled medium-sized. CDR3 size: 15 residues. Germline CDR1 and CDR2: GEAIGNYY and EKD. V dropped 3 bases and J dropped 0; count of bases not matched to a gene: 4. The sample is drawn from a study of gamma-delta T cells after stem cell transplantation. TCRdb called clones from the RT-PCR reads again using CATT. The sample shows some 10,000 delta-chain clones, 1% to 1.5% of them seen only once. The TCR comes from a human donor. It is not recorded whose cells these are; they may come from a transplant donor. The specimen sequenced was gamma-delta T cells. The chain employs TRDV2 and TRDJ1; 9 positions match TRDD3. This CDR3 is CACDGLGEDTDKLIF. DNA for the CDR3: TGTGCCTGTGACGGACTGGGGGAAGACACCGATAAACTCATCTTT.